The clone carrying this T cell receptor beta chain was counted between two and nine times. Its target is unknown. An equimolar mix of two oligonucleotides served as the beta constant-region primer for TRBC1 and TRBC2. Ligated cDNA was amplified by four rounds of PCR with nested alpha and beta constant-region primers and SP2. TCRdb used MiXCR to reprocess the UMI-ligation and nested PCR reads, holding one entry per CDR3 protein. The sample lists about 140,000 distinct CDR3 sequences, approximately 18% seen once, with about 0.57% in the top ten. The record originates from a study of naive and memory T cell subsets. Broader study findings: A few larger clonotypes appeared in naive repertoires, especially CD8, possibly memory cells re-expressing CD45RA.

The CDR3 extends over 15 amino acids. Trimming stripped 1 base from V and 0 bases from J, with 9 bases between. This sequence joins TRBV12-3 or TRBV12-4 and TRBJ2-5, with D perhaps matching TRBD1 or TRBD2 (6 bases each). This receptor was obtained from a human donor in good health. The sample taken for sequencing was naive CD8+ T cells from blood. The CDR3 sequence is CASSLEGGNQETQYF. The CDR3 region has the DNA TGTGCCAGCAGTTTAGAAGGGGGGAACCAAGAGACCCAGTACTTC.